This T cell receptor (beta chain) was identified in a study of blood T cell repertoires in COVID-19. Study as a whole: Specimens from acute and convalescent COVID-19 originated in the United States, Italy and Spain. PBMCs, B-cell-depleted T cells, or T cells provided the cDNA or gDNA that made up the material.

Original data processing: The authors estimated nucleated cell counts from reference gene primer amplification. Produced via immunoSEQ multiplex PCR; TCRdb's table is partial and in-frame only. The DNA was the basis for D and trimming; V, J and clone size are from that table. The sample contains hundreds of thousands of clones, more than 85% of which appear only once. The sequence came from a man aged 40-49 years with acute or convalescent COVID-19. Sequenced sample: peripheral blood.

This chain's CDR3 is CASSFPSTGTGGNSPLHF. CDR3 nucleotides: TGTGCCAGCAGTTTCCCTAGTACCGGGACAGGGGGAAATTCACCCCTCCACTTT. The chain uses TRBV27 and TRBJ1-6; 11 nucleotides align to TRBD1. Germline V lookup: CDR1 MNHEY, CDR2 SMNVEV (reference sequence). This CDR3 spans 18 amino acids. The trim removed 3 bases at V and 7 bases at J, leaving 11 bases unmatched.